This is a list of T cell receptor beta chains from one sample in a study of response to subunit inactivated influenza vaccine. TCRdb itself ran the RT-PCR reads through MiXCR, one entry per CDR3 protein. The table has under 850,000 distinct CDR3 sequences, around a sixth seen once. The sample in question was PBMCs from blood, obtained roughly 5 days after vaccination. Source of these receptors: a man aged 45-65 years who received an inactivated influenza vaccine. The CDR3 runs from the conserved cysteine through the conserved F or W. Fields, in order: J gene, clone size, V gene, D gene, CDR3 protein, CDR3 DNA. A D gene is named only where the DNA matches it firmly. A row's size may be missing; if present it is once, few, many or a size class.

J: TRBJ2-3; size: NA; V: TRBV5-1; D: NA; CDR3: CASSPDEGRDTQYF; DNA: TGCGCCAGCAGTCCAGATGAGGGGCGAGATACGCAGTATTTT
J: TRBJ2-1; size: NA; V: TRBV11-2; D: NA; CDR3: CASSLNWMTVYNEQFF; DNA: TGTGCCAGCAGCTTAAATTGGATGACCGTTTACAATGAGCAGTTCTTC
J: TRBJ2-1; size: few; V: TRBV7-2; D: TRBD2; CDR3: CASSPGTITNEQFF; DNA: TGTGCCAGCAGCCCCGGGACTATAACCAATGAGCAGTTCTTC
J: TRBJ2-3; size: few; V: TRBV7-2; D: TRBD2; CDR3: CASSLLGASGSSDTQYF; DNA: TGTGCCAGCAGCTTATTAGGGGCTAGCGGGTCGTCAGATACGCAGTATTTT
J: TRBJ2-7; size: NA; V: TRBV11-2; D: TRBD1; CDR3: CASSSRTGFSEQYF; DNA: TGTGCCAGCAGCTCCCGGACAGGGTTTAGCGAGCAGTACTTC
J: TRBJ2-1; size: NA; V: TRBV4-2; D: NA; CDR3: CASSHAISGYNEQFF; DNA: TGTGCCAGCAGCCACGCGATTAGTGGGTACAATGAGCAGTTCTTC
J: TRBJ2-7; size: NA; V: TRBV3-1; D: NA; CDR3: CASSQGSEQYF; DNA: TGTGCCAGCAGCCAAGGTTCCGAGCAGTACTTC
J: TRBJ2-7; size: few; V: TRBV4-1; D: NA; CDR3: CASSQVMGANLYEQYF; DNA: TGCGCTAGCAGCCAAGTAATGGGGGCGAACCTTTACGAGCAGTACTTC
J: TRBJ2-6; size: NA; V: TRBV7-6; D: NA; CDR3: CASSGGTDASGANVLTF; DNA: TGTGCCAGCAGCGGGGGGACAGATGCTTCTGGGGCCAACGTCCTGACTTTC
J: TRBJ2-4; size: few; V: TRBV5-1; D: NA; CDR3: CASSPGRQATNIQYF; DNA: TGCGCCAGCAGCCCTGGACGGCAGGCAACGAACATTCAGTACTTC
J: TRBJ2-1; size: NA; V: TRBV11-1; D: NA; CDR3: CASSSQVDNEQFF; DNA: TGTGCCAGCAGCTCCCAAGTGGACAATGAGCAGTTCTTC
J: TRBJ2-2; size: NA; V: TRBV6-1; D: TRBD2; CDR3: CASSEPGLAAGELFF; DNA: TGTGCCAGCAGTGAACCGGGACTAGCGGCCGGGGAGCTGTTTTTT
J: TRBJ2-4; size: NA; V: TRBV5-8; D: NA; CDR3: CASSGGNGYIQYF; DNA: TGTGCCAGCAGTGGGGGGAATGGGTACATTCAGTACTTC
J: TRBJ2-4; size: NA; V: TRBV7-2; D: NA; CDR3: CASSLAGWGKNIQYF; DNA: TGTGCCAGCAGCTTGGCTGGATGGGGCAAAAACATTCAGTACTTC
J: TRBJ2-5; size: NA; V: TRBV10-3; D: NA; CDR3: CAISELKLQETQYF; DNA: TGTGCCATCAGTGAGCTTAAACTCCAAGAGACCCAGTACTTC
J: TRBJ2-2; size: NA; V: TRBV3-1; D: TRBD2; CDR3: CASSQLTYTSGTNTGELFF; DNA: TGTGCCAGCAGCCAATTGACTTACACTAGCGGGACGAACACCGGGGAGCTGTTTTTT
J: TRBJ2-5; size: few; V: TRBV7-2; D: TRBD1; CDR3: CASSKQGASVGETQYF; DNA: TGTGCCAGCAGCAAACAGGGGGCGAGCGTGGGGGAGACCCAGTACTTC
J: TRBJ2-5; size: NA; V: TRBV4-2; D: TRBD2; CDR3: CASSQRLADFKETQYF; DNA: TGTGCCAGCAGCCAACGACTAGCCGATTTTAAAGAGACCCAGTACTTC
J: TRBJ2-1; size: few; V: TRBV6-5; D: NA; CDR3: CATTLGGEQFF; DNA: TGTGCCACCACCTTGGGGGGCGAGCAGTTCTTC
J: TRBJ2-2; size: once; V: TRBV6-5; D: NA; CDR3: CASSYRAVNTGELFF; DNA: TGTGCCAGCAGTTACCGGGCAGTAAACACCGGGGAGCTGTTTTTT
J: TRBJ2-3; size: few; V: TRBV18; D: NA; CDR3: CASSPPGTQSTDTQYF; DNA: TGTGCCAGCTCACCACCGGGGACCCAAAGCACAGATACGCAGTATTTT
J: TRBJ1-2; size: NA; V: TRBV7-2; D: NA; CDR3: CASSPQEGNYGYTF; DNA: TGTGCCAGCAGCCCCCAAGAGGGTAACTATGGCTACACCTTC
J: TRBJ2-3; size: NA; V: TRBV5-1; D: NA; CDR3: CASNRGTSTDTQYF; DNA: TGCGCCAGCAATCGCGGGACTAGCACAGATACGCAGTATTTT
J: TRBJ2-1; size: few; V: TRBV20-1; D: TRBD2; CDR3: CSARLLSGRAYNEQFF; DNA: TGCAGTGCTCGTCTCCTTAGCGGGAGGGCCTACAATGAGCAGTTCTTC
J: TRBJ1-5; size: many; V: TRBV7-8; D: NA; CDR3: CASSPMVSNQPQHF; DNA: TGTGCCAGCAGCCCTATGGTTAGCAATCAGCCCCAGCATTTT
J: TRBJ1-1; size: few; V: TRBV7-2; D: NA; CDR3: CASSPTRDLLFLEAFF; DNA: TGTGCCAGCAGTCCTACTAGGGACCTTTTGTTTTTAGAAGCTTTCTTT
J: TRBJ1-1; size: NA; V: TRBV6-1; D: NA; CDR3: CASSEASRSTEAFF; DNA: TGTGCCAGCAGTGAAGCGTCCCGCTCTACTGAAGCTTTCTTT
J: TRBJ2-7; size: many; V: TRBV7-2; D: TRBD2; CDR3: CASSLEAGGVYEQYF; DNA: TGTGCCAGCAGCTTAGAGGCGGGGGGCGTCTACGAGCAGTACTTC
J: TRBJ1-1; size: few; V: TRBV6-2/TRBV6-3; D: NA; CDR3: CASSYGRGTEAFF; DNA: TGTGCCAGCAGTTACGGAAGGGGCACTGAAGCTTTCTTT
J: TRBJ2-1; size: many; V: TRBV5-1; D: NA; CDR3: CASNDGSSYNEQFF; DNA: TGCGCCAGCAATGACGGGAGCTCCTACAATGAGCAGTTCTTC
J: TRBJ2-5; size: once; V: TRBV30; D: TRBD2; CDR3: CASLSSGSEETQYF; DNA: TGTGCCTCCCTGTCTAGCGGGAGCGAAGAGACCCAGTACTTC
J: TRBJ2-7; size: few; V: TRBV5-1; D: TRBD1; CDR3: CASRSDRGLSYEQYF; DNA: TGCGCCAGCAGATCGGACAGGGGTTTATCCTACGAGCAGTACTTC
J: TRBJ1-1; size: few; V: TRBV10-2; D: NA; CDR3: CASRAQANTEAFF; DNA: TGCGCCAGCAGGGCGCAGGCGAACACTGAAGCTTTCTTT
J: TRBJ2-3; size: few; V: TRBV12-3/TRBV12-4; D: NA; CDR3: CASSPPAGTSSTDTQYF; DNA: TGTGCCAGCAGTCCCCCCGCAGGAACCTCTAGCACAGATACGCAGTATTTT
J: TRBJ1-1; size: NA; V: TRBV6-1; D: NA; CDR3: CASSEDWIPMNTEAFF; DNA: TGTGCCAGCAGTGAAGACTGGATTCCCATGAACACTGAAGCTTTCTTT
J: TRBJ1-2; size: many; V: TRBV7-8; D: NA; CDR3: CASSTRVRDGGYTF; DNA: TGTGCCAGCAGCACCCGGGTTAGGGACGGCGGCTACACCTTC
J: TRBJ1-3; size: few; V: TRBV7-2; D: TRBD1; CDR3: CASSAGQAGNTIYF; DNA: TGTGCCAGCAGCGCGGGACAGGCTGGAAACACCATATATTTT
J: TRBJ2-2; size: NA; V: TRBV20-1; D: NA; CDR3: CSATPWRRGTGELFF; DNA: TGCAGTGCTACCCCTTGGCGGAGGGGAACCGGGGAGCTGTTTTTT
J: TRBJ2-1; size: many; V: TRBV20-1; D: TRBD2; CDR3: CSARGILASGGANEQFF; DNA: TGCAGTGCTAGAGGAATTTTGGCTAGCGGAGGCGCTAATGAGCAGTTCTTC
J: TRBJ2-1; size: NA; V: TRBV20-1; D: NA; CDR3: CSARDLRGADGEQFF; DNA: TGCAGTGCTAGAGATTTACGGGGGGCGGACGGTGAGCAGTTCTTC
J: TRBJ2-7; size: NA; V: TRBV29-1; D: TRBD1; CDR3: CSGTGTAYEQYF; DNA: TGCAGCGGAACCGGGACAGCCTACGAGCAGTACTTC
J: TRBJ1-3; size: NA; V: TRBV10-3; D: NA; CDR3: CAIRKAGNTIYF; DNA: TGTGCCATCAGGAAAGCTGGAAACACCATATATTTT
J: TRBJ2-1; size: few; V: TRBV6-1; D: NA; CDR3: CASRTTRGPNEQFF; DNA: TGTGCCAGCAGGACGACTAGAGGGCCGAATGAGCAGTTCTTC
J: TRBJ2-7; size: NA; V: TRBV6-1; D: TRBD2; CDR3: CASSRGLAGEGGWRRYF; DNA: TGTGCCAGCAGTAGGGGACTAGCGGGAGAAGGAGGTTGGAGGCGGTACTTC
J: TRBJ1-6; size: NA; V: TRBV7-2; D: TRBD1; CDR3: CASSSGQGAGSPLHF; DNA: TGTGCCAGCAGCTCAGGACAGGGGGCTGGTTCACCCCTCCACTTT
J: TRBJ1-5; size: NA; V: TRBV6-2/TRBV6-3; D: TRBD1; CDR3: CASRDRFNQPQHF; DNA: TGTGCCAGTCGGGACAGATTCAATCAGCCCCAGCATTTT
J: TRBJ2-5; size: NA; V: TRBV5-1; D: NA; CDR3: CASSLAVGEETQYF; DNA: TGCGCCAGCAGCTTGGCCGTAGGGGAAGAGACCCAGTACTTC
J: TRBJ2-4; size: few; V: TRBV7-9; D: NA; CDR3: CASGTQGIGIQYF; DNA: TGTGCCAGCGGAACCCAGGGAATCGGCATTCAGTACTTC
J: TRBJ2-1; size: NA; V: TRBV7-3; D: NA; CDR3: CASSLSPSVNEQFF; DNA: TGTGCCAGCAGCTTAAGTCCTAGCGTCAATGAGCAGTTCTTC